This record concerns one T cell receptor (beta chain) sequence. Its antigen is still unknown. Trimming pared 2 bases from V and 4 bases from J, leaving 9 bases between. This CDR3 is built from 13 residues. Per germline, CDR1 SGHTA and CDR2 FQGNSA. The data derive from a study of radiotherapy plus CTLA-4 blockade in lung cancer. Findings and caveats of the study: Early clonal dynamics of blood T cells, together with interferon-beta, were reported as the best response predictor. There was expansion of tumor-derived TCR clones in blood after radiotherapy plus ipilimumab.

TCRdb's table, derived via immunoSEQ multiplex PCR, lists solely in-frame clones and lacks some. The data show about 53,000 clones, roughly 81% seen once. Chemo-refractory metastatic non-small-cell lung cancer patients were treated with focal radiation plus CTLA-4 blockade with ipilimumab. The chain couples TRBV7-2 to TRBJ2-7; maybe TRBD1 (6 bases). This sequence was found in a human donor with non-small cell lung cancer whose response to radiotherapy plus ipilimumab could not be evaluated. The specimen was peripheral blood, collected from a patient treated with radiotherapy plus ipilimumab. The CDR3, as DNA: TGTGCCAGCAGCTTACAGGGGAAGTACGAGCAGTACTTC. This gives the protein CASSLQGKYEQYF.